These 27 T cell receptor beta chains were sequenced from one sample in a study of HIV-infected patients and healthy controls. Alpha and beta constant-region primers primed reverse transcription of 500 to 550 ng RNA. Each of the alpha and beta chains got its own library through chain-specific third strand synthesis with indices. Each CDR3 protein gets one entry after TCRdb re-called the 5' RACE reads with MiXCR. Of 18,000 or so distinct CDR3 sequences in the sample, approximately 9.1% were seen once. No cell fractionation was done, so the repertoire covers all unsorted peripheral blood T cells. Input material: blood. The receptor set was obtained from an adult in good health.

This clonotype showed up many times. V gene TRBV6-1 combines with J gene TRBJ2-1; 11 bases line up with TRBD2. This CDR3 is 18 amino acids long. Germline V gene data show CDR1 as MNHNS and CDR2 as SASEGT. J was trimmed by 8 bases and V by 0 bases; bases with no gene match: 12. CDR3 coding DNA: TGTGCCAGCAGTGAAGCACTAGCGGGAGCCGCCGCGTCGGATGAGCAGTTCTTC. It specifies CASSEALAGAAASDEQFF.

This clonotype was seen repeatedly, ten times or more. The chain links TRBV6-5 to TRBJ2-2; TRBD2 aligns across 9 bases. This CDR3 is built from 18 residues. V was pared by 6 bases and J by 10 bases, with 21 bases of the junction left unmatched. Germline V gene sequence: CDR1 MNHEY, CDR2 SVGAGI. In nucleotides, the CDR3 is TGTGCCAGCAGAGTTAACCCCCCCTCTAGCGGGGCCCGTGTGGAGCTGTTTTTT. Translating it yields CASRVNPPSSGARVELFF.

In its sample, this clonotype was seen many times. The chain couples TRBV27 to TRBJ2-7, with D possibly matching TRBD1 (6 bases). V was cut by 4 bases and J by 5 bases, with 12 bases left in between. Germline V lookup: CDR1 MNHEY, CDR2 SMNVEV (reference sequence). This CDR3 region has 13 residues. CDR3 region: CASSSGTFNEQYF. Here the CDR3 DNA reads TGTGCCAGCAGTTCGGGGACATTTAACGAGCAGTACTTC.

This clonotype showed up just a few times. V gene TRBV13 combines with J gene TRBJ1-2; no definite D call. The ends were cut back, 1 base at V and 5 bases at J, with 8 bases in the middle. The CDR3 has 13 residues. The germline CDR1 and CDR2 sequences are PRHDT and FYEKMQ (reference sequence). CDR3 sequence: CASSLEGLYGYTF. CDR3 bases: TGTGCCAGCAGCTTAGAGGGCCTATATGGCTACACCTTC.

In its sample, this clonotype ranks as large. The V and J genes are TRBV7-9 and TRBJ2-1; 9 bases map to TRBD2. CDR3 length: 14 residues. Losses at the gene ends were 3 bases for V and 6 bases for J; bases not matched to a gene: 3. In germline, CDR1 is SEHNR, CDR2 FQNEAQ (reference sequence). The CDR3 loop is CASSLGTSSNEQFF. As DNA, the CDR3 is TGTGCCAGCAGCTTGGGGACTAGCAGCAATGAGCAGTTCTTC.

In this sample, this clonotype turned up a few times. The chain recombines TRBV6-5 with TRBJ2-3, with 8 bases fitting TRBD2. The V gene's germline CDR1 is MNHEY and CDR2 SVGAGI. Trimming cost V 5 bases and J 5 bases; bases outside gene matches: 9. This CDR3 is 15 amino acids long. The CDR3 sequence is CASSPGAGVIDTQYF. The CDR3 DNA is TGTGCCAGCAGTCCGGGAGCGGGAGTAATAGATACGCAGTATTTT.

This clonotype was seen at least ten times. The chain links TRBV6-1 to TRBJ2-7; no clear D gene. The CDR3 covers 13 residues. Germline V gene sequence: CDR1 MNHNS, CDR2 SASEGT. V was shortened by 6 bases and J by 2 bases, with 11 bases between the two germline ends. The CDR3 DNA follows: TGTGCCAGCAGCCCGGCACGGACCTACGAGCAGTACTTC. Amino acid sequence: CASSPARTYEQYF.

This clonotype rates as medium-sized. This chain uses TRBV27 with TRBJ1-1; D unresolved. The V and J ends lost 5 bases and 5 bases respectively, with 15 bases between them. This CDR3 has 14 residues. Germline V gene data show CDR1 as MNHEY and CDR2 as SMNVEV (reference sequence). As DNA, the CDR3 is TGTGCCAGCAGTCCTCGATTAACGAGTACTGAAGCTTTCTTT. Its translation is CASSPRLTSTEAFF.

This clonotype was seen ten or more times. This chain uses TRBV5-4 with TRBJ2-6, with D unresolved. Trimming shortened V by 4 bases and J by 1 base, and 18 bases separated the two germline ends. This CDR3 has 18 amino acids. CDR1 and CDR2 (germline): SGHNT, YYREEE (reference sequence). CDR3 sequence: CASSAGYNSWSGANVLTF. CDR3 sequence (DNA): TGTGCCAGCAGCGCCGGATACAATAGTTGGTCTGGGGCCAACGTCCTGACTTTC.

Relative to its sample, this clonotype is medium-sized. This chain connects TRBV28 to TRBJ2-5; TRBD1 is a possible D gene (6 bases). This CDR3 is built from 13 residues. V was shortened by 4 bases and J by 2 bases, with 8 bases between the two germline ends. The germline CDR1 and CDR2 sequences are MDHEN and SYDVKM. This chain's CDR3 is CASSSGQQETQYF. The CDR3 DNA sequence: TGTGCCAGCAGTTCTGGACAGCAAGAGACCCAGTACTTC.

The chain uses TRBV24-1 and TRBJ2-2; 7 bases align to TRBD2. The germline V gene has CDR1 KGHDR and CDR2 SFDVKD. Trimming at V came to 0 bases and at J to 4 bases, leaving 4 bases not matched to a gene. The CDR3 length is 16 residues. Here the CDR3 reads CATSDLMSGATGELFF. As DNA, the CDR3 is TGTGCCACCAGTGATTTGATGAGCGGGGCCACCGGGGAGCTGTTTTTT.

This clonotype was seen a handful of times. V and J are TRBV4-2 and TRBJ2-5; 9 positions agree with TRBD2. The CDR3 contains 15 residues. After removal of 3 bases from V and 5 bases from J, the junction contained 7 bases not matched to a gene. The germline V gene has CDR1 LGHNA and CDR2 YNFKEQ. The CDR3 loop reads CASSQTGTSSETQYF. CDR3 nucleotide sequence: TGTGCCAGCAGCCAGACCGGGACTAGCAGCGAGACCCAGTACTTC.

This clonotype qualifies as medium-sized. This chain joins TRBV7-6 and TRBJ1-1; D ambiguous. V lost 1 base and J lost 3, with 6 bases in between. Germline values: CDR1 SGHVS, CDR2 FNYEAQ. The CDR3 contains 13 residues. The CDR3, as DNA: TGTGCCAGCAGCTTAGGCAGGCACACTGAAGCTTTCTTT. This sequence encodes CASSLGRHTEAFF.

This clonotype turned up a few times. J is TRBJ2-7 and V is TRBV7-2; D might be TRBD1 or TRBD2, each matching 5 bases. Trimming left V 1 base short and J 6 bases short, with 13 bases between. Germline V gene sequence: CDR1 SGHTA, CDR2 FQGNSA. The CDR3 is 14 amino acids. This chain's CDR3 is CASSLVARESEQYF. The CDR3 DNA reads TGTGCCAGCAGCTTAGTGGCCAGGGAGTCCGAGCAGTACTTC.

This clonotype was recorded many times. In DNA form, the CDR3 reads TGTGCCAGCTCCAGGACAGACCAGCCCCAGCATTTT. Translation: CASSRTDQPQHF. This rearrangement joins TRBV12-3 or TRBV12-4 to TRBJ1-5; D possibly corresponds to TRBD1 (6 bases). This CDR3 is 12 amino acids long. Trimming took 8 bases from V and 7 from J, leaving 12 bases between them.

This clonotype was recorded many times. The junction does not match germline at one end; this may be a read error. The gene calls are TRBV7-7 and TRBJ2-5; 8 bases match TRBD2. Germline CDR1 SSHAT, CDR2 FNYEAQ (reference sequence). The length of the CDR3 is 15 residues. The CDR3 loop is CASSFRAGVAETQYF. CDR3 DNA sequence: TGTGCTAGCAGCTTCCGAGCGGGAGTCGCGGAGACCCAGTACTTC.

This clonotype has a count of ten or more. The V gene is TRBV20-1, the J gene TRBJ1-3, with unresolved D. Germline V gene data show CDR1 as DFQATT and CDR2 as SNEGSKA (reference sequence). V was shortened by 2 bases and J by 4 bases, with 6 bases between the two germline ends. The CDR3 has 12 amino acids. This CDR3 is CSARITGNTIYF. The CDR3 region has the DNA TGCAGTGCTAGAATAACCGGAAACACCATATATTTT.

There are many counts of this clonotype. The V and J genes are TRBV10-2 and TRBJ2-1; D not certain. The V end lost 3 bases, the J end lost 6 bases, and 9 bases lay between the germline ends. From germline, CDR1 is WSHSY and CDR2 SAAADI. This CDR3 has 13 amino acids. CDR3 nucleotides: TGCGCCAGCAGTGAAGACTCTTCCAATGAGCAGTTCTTC. This translates into CASSEDSSNEQFF.

This clonotype occurred many times. The chain combines TRBV6-1 with TRBJ2-1, with D perhaps matching TRBD2 (5 bases). The CDR3 is 15 amino acids. Germline lookup yields CDR1 MNHNS and CDR2 SASEGT. The germline V and J ends were trimmed by 7 bases and 5 bases, with 18 bases remaining between them. The CDR3 protein is CASTFGLLLNNEQFF. CDR3 in DNA: TGTGCCAGCACCTTTGGACTTCTTCTCAACAATGAGCAGTTCTTC.

This clonotype was seen repeatedly, ten times or more. This chain uses TRBV5-5 with TRBJ1-5, with D hard to call. V lost 1 base and J lost 10, with 15 bases in between. This CDR3 comprises 14 residues. Germline CDR1 reads SGHKS; CDR2 reads YYEKEE (reference sequence). The CDR3 DNA reads as TGTGCCAGCAGCTTGAGTCGGGTTTCAGCCCCCCAGCATTTT. Its translation: CASSLSRVSAPQHF.

This clonotype was picked up many times. The genes are TRBV30 and TRBJ2-7; D possibly matches TRBD1 or TRBD2 (5 bases each). Germline loops: CDR1 GTSNPN, CDR2 SVGIG (reference sequence). The V gene lost 0 bases and the J gene lost 4 bases, with 13 bases spanning the gap. CDR3 length: 14 residues. The CDR3 DNA follows: TGTGCCTGGAGTGTTGGGGGATCTAGATACGAGCAGTACTTC. Its translation is CAWSVGGSRYEQYF.

In this sample, this clonotype turned up many times. The chain carries TRBV3-1 and TRBJ2-3; TRBD1 or TRBD2 may be the D gene (5 bases each). The germline V and J ends were trimmed by 0 bases and 5 bases, with 21 bases remaining between them. In germline, CDR1 is LGHDT, CDR2 YNNKEL (reference sequence). The CDR3 has 18 residues. The CDR3 sequence is CASSQEPPRTTGGDTQYF. The CDR3, as DNA: TGTGCCAGCAGCCAAGAGCCTCCACGGACCACTGGGGGAGATACGCAGTATTTT.

This clonotype was recorded many times. At one of its ends the junction is not consistent with the germline gene, which may arise from a read error. J is TRBJ2-7 and V is TRBV28; D is perhaps TRBD1 or TRBD2 (5 bases each). This CDR3 spans 11 amino acids. Germline-derived CDR1 and CDR2 are MDHEN and SYDVKM. CDR3: CASSTWETASF. CDR3 coding DNA: TGTGCCAGCTCTACATGGGAGACAGCAAGCTTC.

This clonotype is judged medium-sized. The chain recombines TRBV5-1 with TRBJ2-1; 9 nucleotides line up with TRBD2. Losses at the gene ends were 0 bases for V and 14 bases for J; bases not matched to a gene: 9. CDR1 SGHRS and CDR2 YFSETQ come from the germline V gene. The CDR3 covers 14 residues. For the CDR3, the DNA is TGCGCCAGCAGCTTGGACCCAGCGGGAGGTAATAAGTTCTTC. It specifies CASSLDPAGGNKFF. Complete variable domain (other parts from reference TRBV5-1 and TRBJ2-1): KAGVTQTPRYLIKTRGQQVTLSCSPISGHRSVSWYQQTPGQGLQFLFEYFSETQRNKGNFPGRFSGRQFSNSRSEMNVSTLELGDSALYLCASSLDPAGGNKFFGPGTRLTVL.

This clonotype was counted at least ten times. This chain uses TRBV12-3 or TRBV12-4 with TRBJ1-5; 8 positions agree with TRBD1. V gave up 8 bases and J gave up 3 bases; unmatched junction bases: 0. The CDR3 is 12 residues long. Here the CDR3 reads CASQGANQPQHF. In DNA form, the CDR3 reads TGTGCCAGCCAGGGGGCCAATCAGCCCCAGCATTTT.

This clonotype turned up a few times. The V call is TRBV4-1, the J call TRBJ2-1; D call uncertain. From germline, CDR1 is MGHRA and CDR2 YSYEKL. There are 14 residues in the CDR3. Trimming shortened V by 0 bases and J by 8 bases, and 11 bases separated the two germline ends. The chain's CDR3 is CASSQDRLVDEQFF. CDR3 nucleotides: TGCGCCAGCAGCCAAGATAGGCTAGTGGATGAGCAGTTCTTC.

At least ten counts were recorded for this clonotype. The genes are TRBV27 and TRBJ1-5; 7 nucleotides agree with TRBD1. Germline CDR1 is MNHEY and CDR2 is SMNVEV (reference sequence). Germline trimming cut 6 bases from V and 4 bases from J; bases unmatched to any gene: 3. This CDR3 has 13 amino acids. CDR3 sequence (DNA): TGTGCCAGCAGGAAACAGGGGAATCAGCCCCAGCATTTT. This sequence encodes CASRKQGNQPQHF.